The clone carrying this T cell receptor (beta chain) was observed many times. The sample belongs to a study of T-cell reconstitution after alpha-beta-depleted transplantation in children. A library of TCRbeta sequences, prepared with unique molecular identifiers, was generated. TCRdb processed the PCR reads anew with MiXCR; each CDR3 protein has one entry. The sample yields hundreds of thousands of distinct CDR3 sequences, 16% seen once. The CDR3 contains 16 residues. V lost 0 bases and J lost 6; bases outside the gene matches: 11. Germline assignment: CDR1 DFQATT and CDR2 SNEGSKA (reference sequence).

Sequenced here: PBMCs from the stem cell graft donor, sampled from the stem cell graft. The chain recombines TRBV20-1 with TRBJ2-1; 7 bases map to TRBD1. The source is a human donor who donated a stem cell graft to a child with acute myeloid leukemia. The CDR3 coding sequence is TGCAGTGCTAGAGACGCGACAGGGCTTCGGGTCAATGAGCAGTTCTTC. Its translation: CSARDATGLRVNEQFF.